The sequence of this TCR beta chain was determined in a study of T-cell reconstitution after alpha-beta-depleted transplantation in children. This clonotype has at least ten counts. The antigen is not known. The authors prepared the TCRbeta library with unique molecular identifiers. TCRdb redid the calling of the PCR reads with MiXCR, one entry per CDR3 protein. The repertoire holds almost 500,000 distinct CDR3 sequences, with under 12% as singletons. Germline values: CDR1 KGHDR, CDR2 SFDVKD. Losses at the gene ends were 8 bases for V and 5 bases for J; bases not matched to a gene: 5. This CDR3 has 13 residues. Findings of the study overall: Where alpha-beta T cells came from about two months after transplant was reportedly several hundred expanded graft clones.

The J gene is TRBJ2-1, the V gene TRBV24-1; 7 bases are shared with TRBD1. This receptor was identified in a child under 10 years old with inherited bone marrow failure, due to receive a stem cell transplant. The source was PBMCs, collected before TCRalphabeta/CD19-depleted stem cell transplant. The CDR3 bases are TGTGCCACCATAGGGGGCTGGAACAATGAGCAGTTCTTC. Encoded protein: CATIGGWNNEQFF.